Following are 2 T cell receptor beta chains from one sample sequenced in a study of tumor-infiltrating lymphocytes in primary liver carcinoma. Germline DNA was extracted alongside blood RNA, which was obtained from unsorted whole blood. A primer matching the constant region was used to make TCR beta cDNA from approximately 500 ng of total RNA. Sequencing libraries for TCR beta derived from three nested multiplex PCR rounds that used slightly modified ARM-PCR. The first two PCR rounds, roughly 11 cycles each, used TRBV1-TRBV30 forward primers and a C-beta reverse primer. TCRdb fed the multiplex PCR reads into MiXCR, producing one record per CDR3 protein. This sample has about 330,000 distinct CDR3 sequences, with 65% found just once. Sequencing was done on a sample of peripheral blood. Receptors were obtained from a man aged 35 to 55 with primary liver carcinoma and hepatitis B virus infection.

This clonotype showed up just once. Sequence at one end of the junction differs from germline and may be a read error. The gene calls are TRBV11-2 and TRBJ2-7; D remains ambiguous. The CDR3 is 14 residues long. CDR1 SGHAT and CDR2 FQNNGV come from the germline V gene. The CDR3 DNA reads TGTACCAGCAGCTTATACATTGAGCCCCTCGAGCAGTACTTC. Amino acid sequence: CTSSLYIEPLEQYF.

This clonotype was seen once. The chain uses TRBV11-2 and TRBJ2-1, with D perhaps matching TRBD1 or TRBD2 (6 bases each). CDR3 length: 16 amino acids. Germline CDR1 is SGHAT and CDR2 is FQNNGV. Trimming removed 4 bases at V and 0 bases at J, with 13 bases between. The CDR3 loop is CASSSGDSSSYNEQFF. DNA for the CDR3: TGTGCCAGCAGCTCAGGGGACTCAAGCTCCTACAATGAGCAGTTCTTC.